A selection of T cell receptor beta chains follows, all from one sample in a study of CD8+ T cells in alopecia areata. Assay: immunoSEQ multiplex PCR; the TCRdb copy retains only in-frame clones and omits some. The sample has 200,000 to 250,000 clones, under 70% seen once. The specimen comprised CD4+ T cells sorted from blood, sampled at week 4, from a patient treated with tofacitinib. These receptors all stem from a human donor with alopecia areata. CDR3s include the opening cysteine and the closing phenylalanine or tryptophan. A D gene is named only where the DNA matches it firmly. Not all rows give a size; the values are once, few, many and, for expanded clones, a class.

cdr3_nt: TGCAGCGGAGAGGTGGTCACCGGGGAGCTGTTTTTT; cdr3_aa: CSGEVVTGELFF; j_call: TRBJ2-2; clone_size: few; d_call: -; v_call: TRBV29-1
cdr3_nt: TGTGCCAGCAGTTTACGGTGGGGTTTTAACTATGGCTACACCTTC; cdr3_aa: CASSLRWGFNYGYTF; j_call: TRBJ1-2; clone_size: -; d_call: -; v_call: TRBV27
cdr3_nt: TGTGCCTGGAGAGGGGGAGTTTCCTACGAGCAGTACTTC; cdr3_aa: CAWRGGVSYEQYF; j_call: TRBJ2-7; clone_size: -; d_call: -; v_call: TRBV30
cdr3_nt: TGTGCCAGCAGCTTAGGCGGCAGCTCCTACAATGAGCAGTTCTTC; cdr3_aa: CASSLGGSSYNEQFF; j_call: TRBJ2-1; clone_size: -; d_call: -; v_call: TRBV11-1
cdr3_nt: TGTGCCAGCAGCCCACAACAGGGGGCGGGATATGGCTACACCTTC; cdr3_aa: CASSPQQGAGYGYTF; j_call: TRBJ1-2; clone_size: once; d_call: TRBD1; v_call: TRBV7-2
cdr3_nt: TGTGCCTGGATTCCTAGGGGAACTCCGGGGGTTTACGAGCAGTACTTC; cdr3_aa: CAWIPRGTPGVYEQYF; j_call: TRBJ2-7; clone_size: -; d_call: -; v_call: TRBV30
cdr3_nt: TGTGCCAGCAGTGAAGGGGACAGGGTCTTCGAGCAGTACTTC; cdr3_aa: CASSEGDRVFEQYF; j_call: TRBJ2-7; clone_size: -; d_call: TRBD1; v_call: TRBV25-1
cdr3_nt: TGTGCCAGCAGCGGAGCTAGCGGGGGGTCCAACACCGGGGAGCTGTTTTTT; cdr3_aa: CASSGASGGSNTGELFF; j_call: TRBJ2-2; clone_size: -; d_call: TRBD2; v_call: TRBV9
cdr3_nt: TGCGCCAGCAGCCGGGGGTCTCGCTATGGCTACACCTTC; cdr3_aa: CASSRGSRYGYTF; j_call: TRBJ1-2; clone_size: -; d_call: -; v_call: TRBV4-3
cdr3_nt: TGTGCCAGCAGCCCGCGGGCAGTAGAAGCTTTCTTT; cdr3_aa: CASSPRAVEAFF; j_call: TRBJ1-1; clone_size: -; d_call: -; v_call: TRBV2